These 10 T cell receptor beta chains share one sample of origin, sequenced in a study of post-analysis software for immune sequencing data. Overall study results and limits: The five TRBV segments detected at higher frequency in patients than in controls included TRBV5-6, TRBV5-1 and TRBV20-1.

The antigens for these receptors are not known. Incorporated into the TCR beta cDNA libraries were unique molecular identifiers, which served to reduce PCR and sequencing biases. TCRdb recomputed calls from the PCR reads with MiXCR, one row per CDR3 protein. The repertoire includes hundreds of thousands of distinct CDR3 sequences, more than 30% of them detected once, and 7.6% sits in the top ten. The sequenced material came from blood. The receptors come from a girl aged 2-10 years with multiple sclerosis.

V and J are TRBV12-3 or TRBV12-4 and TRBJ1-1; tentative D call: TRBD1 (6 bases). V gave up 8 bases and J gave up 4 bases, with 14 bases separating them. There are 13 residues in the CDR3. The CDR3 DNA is TGTGCCAGCCGTCCGACAGGTGCCACTGAAGCTTTCTTT. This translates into CASRPTGATEAFF.

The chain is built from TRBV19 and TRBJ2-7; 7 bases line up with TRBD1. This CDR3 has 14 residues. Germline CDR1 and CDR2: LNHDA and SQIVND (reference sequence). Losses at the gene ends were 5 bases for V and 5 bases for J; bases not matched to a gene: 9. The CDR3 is CASSPGTETNEQYF. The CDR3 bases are TGTGCCAGTAGTCCCGGGACAGAGACTAACGAGCAGTACTTC.

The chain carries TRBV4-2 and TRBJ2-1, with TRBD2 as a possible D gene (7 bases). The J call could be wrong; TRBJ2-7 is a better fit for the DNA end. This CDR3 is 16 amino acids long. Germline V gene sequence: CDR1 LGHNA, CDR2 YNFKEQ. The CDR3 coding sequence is TGTGCCAGCAGCCAAGAATATTTATCGGGGGGCAATGAGCAGTACTTC. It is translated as CASSQEYLSGGNEQYF.

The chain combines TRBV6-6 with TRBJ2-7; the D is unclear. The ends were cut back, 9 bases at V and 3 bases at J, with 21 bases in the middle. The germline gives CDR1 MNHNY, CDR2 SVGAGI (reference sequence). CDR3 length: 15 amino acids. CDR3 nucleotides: TGTGCCAGTTCTCCCTCTGGGCAAACCTACTACGAGCAGTACTTC. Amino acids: CASSPSGQTYYEQYF.

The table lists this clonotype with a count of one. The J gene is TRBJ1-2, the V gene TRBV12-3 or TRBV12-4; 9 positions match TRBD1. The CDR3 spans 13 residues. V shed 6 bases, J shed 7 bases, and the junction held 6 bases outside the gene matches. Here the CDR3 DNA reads TGTGCCAGCAGGACCGGGACAGGGTTTGGCTACACCTTC. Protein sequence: CASRTGTGFGYTF.

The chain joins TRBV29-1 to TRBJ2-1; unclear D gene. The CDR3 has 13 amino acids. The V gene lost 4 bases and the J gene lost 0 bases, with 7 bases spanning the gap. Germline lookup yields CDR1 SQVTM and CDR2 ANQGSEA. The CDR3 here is CSVVMSSYNEQFF. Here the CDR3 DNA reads TGCAGCGTTGTAATGAGCTCCTACAATGAGCAGTTCTTC.

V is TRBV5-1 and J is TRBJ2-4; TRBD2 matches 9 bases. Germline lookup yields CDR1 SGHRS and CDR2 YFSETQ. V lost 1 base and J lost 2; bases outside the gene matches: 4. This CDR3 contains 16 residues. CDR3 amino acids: CASSLPAGGTKNIQYF. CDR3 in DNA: TGCGCCAGCAGCTTGCCAGCGGGGGGAACCAAAAACATTCAGTACTTC.

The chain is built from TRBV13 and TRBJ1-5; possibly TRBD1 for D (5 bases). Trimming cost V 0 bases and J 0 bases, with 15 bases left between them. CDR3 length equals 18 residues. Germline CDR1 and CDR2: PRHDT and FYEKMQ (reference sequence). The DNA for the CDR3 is TGTGCCAGCAGCTTAGGCCTCACAGGCGAAAATAGCAATCAGCCCCAGCATTTT. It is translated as CASSLGLTGENSNQPQHF.

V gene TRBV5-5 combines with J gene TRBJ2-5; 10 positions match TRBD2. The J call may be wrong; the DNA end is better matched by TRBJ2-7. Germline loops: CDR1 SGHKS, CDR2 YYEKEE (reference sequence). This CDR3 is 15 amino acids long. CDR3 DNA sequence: TGTGCCAGCAGCTTTGGGGCTAGCGGGAGCGACGAGCAGTACTTC. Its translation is CASSFGASGSDEQYF.

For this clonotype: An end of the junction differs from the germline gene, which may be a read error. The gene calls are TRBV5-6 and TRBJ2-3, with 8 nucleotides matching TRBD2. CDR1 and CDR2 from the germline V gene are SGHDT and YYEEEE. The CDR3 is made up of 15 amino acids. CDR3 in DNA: TGTGCCGGCAGCTTACTAGCGGCCTTGGCGGATACGCAGTATTTT. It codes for CAGSLLAALADTQYF.